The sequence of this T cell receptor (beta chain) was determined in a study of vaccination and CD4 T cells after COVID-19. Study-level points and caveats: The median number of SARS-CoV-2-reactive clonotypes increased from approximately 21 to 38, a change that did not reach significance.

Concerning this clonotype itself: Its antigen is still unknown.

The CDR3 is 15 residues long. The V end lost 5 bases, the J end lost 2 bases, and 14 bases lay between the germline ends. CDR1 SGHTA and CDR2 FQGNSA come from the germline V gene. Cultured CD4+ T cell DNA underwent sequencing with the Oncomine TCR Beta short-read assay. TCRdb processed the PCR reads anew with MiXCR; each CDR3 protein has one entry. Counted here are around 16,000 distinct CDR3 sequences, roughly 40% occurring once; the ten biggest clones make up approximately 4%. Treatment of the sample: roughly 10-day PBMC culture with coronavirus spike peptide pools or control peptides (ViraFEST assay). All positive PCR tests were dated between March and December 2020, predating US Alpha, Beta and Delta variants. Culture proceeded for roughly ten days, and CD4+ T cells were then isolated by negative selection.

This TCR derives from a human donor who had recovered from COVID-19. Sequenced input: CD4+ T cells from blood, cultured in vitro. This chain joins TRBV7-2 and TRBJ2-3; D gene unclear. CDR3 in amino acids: CASSHRLVSTDTQYF. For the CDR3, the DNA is TGTGCCAGCAGCCACCGACTGGTGTCCACAGATACGCAGTATTTT.